This T cell receptor (beta chain) is from a study of T cells in Graves' hyperthyroidism and ophthalmopathy. V was pared by 1 base and J by 3 bases, with 15 bases between. Germline values: CDR1 MGHRA, CDR2 YSYEKL. This CDR3 has 16 residues. RNA transcripts were the template for amplifying TCR beta CDR3 regions. TCR CDR3 underwent first-round RT-PCR with the HTBI primer set. TCRdb passed the multiplex PCR reads through MiXCR, listing each CDR3 protein once. The sample has approximately 480,000 distinct CDR3 sequences, less than 25% seen once. This clonotype was seen a few times. The clonotype originates from a man between 18 and 35 years old with Graves' hyperthyroidism. J is TRBJ2-5 and V is TRBV4-1; tentatively, D is TRBD1 or TRBD2 (5 bases each). Sample: blood. CDR3 nucleotides: TGCGCCAGCAGCCAAGGAGGGGTGGCGGTAGAAGAGACCCAGTACTTC. Its translation is CASSQGGVAVEETQYF.